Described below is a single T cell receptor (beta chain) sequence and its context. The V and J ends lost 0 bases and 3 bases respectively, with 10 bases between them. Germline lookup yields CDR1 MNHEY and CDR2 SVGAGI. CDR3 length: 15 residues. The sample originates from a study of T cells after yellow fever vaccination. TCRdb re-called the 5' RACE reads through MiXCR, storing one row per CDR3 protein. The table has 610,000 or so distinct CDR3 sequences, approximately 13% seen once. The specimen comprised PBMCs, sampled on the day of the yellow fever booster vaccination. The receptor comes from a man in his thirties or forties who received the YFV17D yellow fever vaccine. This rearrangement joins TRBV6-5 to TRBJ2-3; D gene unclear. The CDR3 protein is CASSYSSTLTDTQYF. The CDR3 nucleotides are TGTGCCAGCAGTTACTCCAGCACTTTAACAGATACGCAGTATTTT.